These 15 T cell receptor beta chains share one sample of origin, sequenced in a study of blood T cells in healthy people across ages. Sample-barcoded 5' priming and a J-beta primer mix drove a second PCR of about 6 to 11 cycles. TCRdb reprocessed the 5' RACE reads via MiXCR and lists one record per CDR3 protein. The sample includes fewer than 1,200,000 distinct CDR3 sequences, around 25% seen only once; the top ten take less than 0.85%. These data also featured in a second study, about T cells of mothers and their children.

The source material was blood. The origin of the receptors is a girl between 2 and 10 years old in good health.

With regard to this clonotype: One end of the junction fails to match germline, which may point to a read error. The chain uses TRBV7-2 and TRBJ2-7; D is possibly TRBD2 (6 bases). The CDR3 is made up of 14 amino acids. Germline assignment: CDR1 SGHTA and CDR2 FQGNSA. CDR3: CASSWREAPYEQYF. CDR3 DNA sequence: TGTGCCAGCAGCTGGAGGGAGGCGCCATACGAGCAGTACTTT.

This clonotype was seen a few times. The chain links TRBV27 to TRBJ2-3, with D unclear. The ends were cut back, 5 bases at V and 2 bases at J, with 17 bases in the middle. The CDR3 has 16 residues. Germline CDR1 and CDR2: MNHEY and SMNVEV (reference sequence). The CDR3 coding sequence is TGTGCCAGCAGTGGTAGCCCCTTACTTCTCACAGATACGCAGTATTTT. Translating gives CASSGSPLLLTDTQYF.

V is TRBV19 and J is TRBJ2-5; D might be TRBD2 (7 bases). This CDR3 contains 15 residues. V lost 6 bases and J 2 bases, leaving 16 bases between the germline ends. CDR1 is LNHDA, CDR2 SQIVND, per germline (reference sequence). Here the CDR3 DNA reads TGTGCCAGTAGGAACGAACAGGGAGGGCAAGAGACCCAGTACTTC. Translating gives CASRNEQGGQETQYF.

The rearrangement uses TRBV3-1 and TRBJ2-6; 8 nucleotides match TRBD1. Germline V gives CDR1 LGHDT, CDR2 YNNKEL (reference sequence). Trimming at V came to 7 bases and at J to 0 bases, leaving 5 bases not matched to a gene. The CDR3 totals 16 residues. The CDR3 here is CASTGQGPSGANVLTF. CDR3 nucleotides: TGTGCCAGCACAGGACAGGGACCCTCTGGGGCCAACGTCCTGACTTTC.

This clonotype was detected a few times. V and J are TRBV19 and TRBJ1-6; 7 bases agree with TRBD1. This CDR3 is 16 amino acids long. After removal of 0 bases from V and 7 bases from J, the junction contained 6 bases not matched to a gene. Germline values: CDR1 LNHDA, CDR2 SQIVND (reference sequence). DNA for the CDR3: TGTGCCAGTAGTATAGACGCCGGGACAGTCAATTCACCCCTCCACTTT. Encoded protein: CASSIDAGTVNSPLHF.

This chain links TRBV11-1 with TRBJ2-1; D is possibly TRBD1 or TRBD2 (5 bases each). CDR1 SGHAT and CDR2 FQDESV come from the germline V gene (reference sequence). The length of the CDR3 is 15 residues. Trimming shortened V by 7 bases and J by 5 bases, and 18 bases separated the two germline ends. For the CDR3, the DNA is TGTGCCAGCAACAGACCCGGGACCATGAACAATGAGCAGTTCTTC. Encoded protein: CASNRPGTMNNEQFF.

This chain connects TRBV7-9 to TRBJ1-1, with a tentative D call TRBD1 (6 bases). V was cut by 1 base and J by 4 bases, with 10 bases left in between. The germline CDR1 and CDR2 sequences are SEHNR and FQNEAQ (reference sequence). The CDR3 is 14 residues long. The CDR3 region has the DNA TGTGCCAGCAGCTTAGACGGCAGGGGCACTGAAGCTTTCTTT. It is translated as CASSLDGRGTEAFF. Filled out from reference TRBV7-9 and TRBJ1-1, the complete variable domain reads DTGVSQNPRHKITKRGQNVTFRCDPISEHNRLYWYRQTLGQGPEFLTYFQNEAQLEKSRLLSDRFSAERPKGSFSTLEIQRTEQGDSAMYLCASSLDGRGTEAFFGQGTRLTVV.

J is TRBJ1-2 and V is TRBV3-1; 8 bases are a match to TRBD1. CDR3 size: 20 residues. J lost 0 bases, V lost 0 bases, and 15 bases had no gene match. CDR1 LGHDT and CDR2 YNNKEL come from the germline V gene (reference sequence). CDR3 sequence reads: CASSQEITEDRAEANYGYTF. The CDR3 region has the DNA TGTGCCAGCAGCCAAGAAATTACGGAGGACAGGGCTGAAGCTAACTATGGCTACACCTTC.

The sample holds a few counts of this clonotype. The V and J genes are TRBV9 and TRBJ2-3; no reliable D call. CDR1 is SGDLS, CDR2 YYNGEE, per germline. V lost 3 bases, J lost 4 bases, and 15 bases lay in between. This CDR3 has 15 residues. The DNA of the CDR3 is TGTGCCAGCAGCGCGTCCGGAGTCGGACCAGATACGCAGTATTTT. Amino acid sequence: CASSASGVGPDTQYF.

This clonotype was found a few times. This rearrangement joins TRBV4-1 to TRBJ1-1, with D uncertain. V was trimmed by 0 bases and J by 7 bases, leaving 12 bases between them. This CDR3 is built from 14 residues. The germline gives CDR1 MGHRA, CDR2 YSYEKL. Here the CDR3 reads CASSQEGNLGEAFF. In nucleotides, the CDR3 is TGCGCCAGCAGCCAAGAGGGGAATTTGGGTGAAGCTTTCTTT.

This clonotype appeared a few times. In nucleotides, the CDR3 is TGCGCCAGCAGCCCCGGACAGGGGGCAGTGGAGCAGTACTTC. This sequence encodes CASSPGQGAVEQYF. This sequence joins TRBV4-1 and TRBJ2-7, with 11 bases that match TRBD1. The V segment lost 4 bases and the J segment 7 bases; nucleotides outside the gene matches: 6. Germline-derived CDR1 and CDR2 are MGHRA and YSYEKL. This CDR3 has 14 residues.

The sample holds one count of this clonotype. The rearrangement links TRBV7-9 to TRBJ1-1; 12 nucleotides agree with TRBD1. With V trimmed by 4 bases and J by 5 bases, 5 bases remained unmatched. Germline V gene data show CDR1 as SEHNR and CDR2 as FQNEAQ (reference sequence). The CDR3 runs 15 residues. CDR3 in DNA: TGTGCCAGCAGCTCCGGGACAGGGGGCAGAACTGAAGCTTTCTTT. Translation gives CASSSGTGGRTEAFF.

CDR3 sequence: CASSLSTEWDYEQYF. In DNA form, the CDR3 reads TGCGCCAGCAGCCTGTCGACGGAGTGGGACTACGAGCAGTACTTC. The chain links TRBV4-1 to TRBJ2-7; D is undetermined. The CDR3 spans 15 residues. V lost 4 bases, J lost 3 bases, and 16 bases lay in between. Germline values: CDR1 MGHRA, CDR2 YSYEKL.

This clonotype was detected a few times. The genes are TRBV7-9 and TRBJ2-7; D is undetermined. This CDR3 has 14 residues. The V and J ends lost 1 base and 3 bases respectively, with 10 bases between them. Germline lookup yields CDR1 SEHNR and CDR2 FQNEAQ (reference sequence). The CDR3, as DNA: TGTGCCAGCAGCTTAGTTGGCCGACTCTACGAGCAGTACTTC. Translation: CASSLVGRLYEQYF. The full variable domain, its missing parts supplied by reference TRBV7-9 and TRBJ2-7, is DTGVSQNPRHKITKRGQNVTFRCDPISEHNRLYWYRQTLGQGPEFLTYFQNEAQLEKSRLLSDRFSAERPKGSFSTLEIQRTEQGDSAMYLCASSLVGRLYEQYFGPGTRLTVT.

The chain joins TRBV7-9 to TRBJ2-5; maybe TRBD2 (5 bases). Trimming pared 2 bases from V and 5 bases from J, leaving 12 bases between. The CDR3 is 14 residues long. Germline CDR1 SEHNR, CDR2 FQNEAQ (reference sequence). CDR3 residues: CASSLLMREETQYF. CDR3 sequence (DNA): TGTGCCAGCAGCTTATTGATGAGGGAGGAGACCCAGTACTTC.